This T cell receptor beta chain is from a study of blood T cell repertoires in COVID-19. The ends lost 4 bases at V and 10 bases at J; junction bases unmatched: 14. The CDR3 totals 16 residues. Looked up from germline, CDR1 is SGHRS and CDR2 is YFSETQ. Study processing details: Amplification from reference gene primers served as the basis for estimated nucleated cell counts. Only in-frame clones appear in the TCRdb table, and some are missing; sequencing was by immunoSEQ multiplex PCR. The V and J calls and clone size are taken from that table; D and trimming were inferred from the DNA. Found here are under 30,000 clones, around nine tenths of them singletons; the top ten hold 9.5% to 15%. In its sample, this clone was seen a few times.

The chain employs TRBV5-1 and TRBJ2-1; 10 bases align to TRBD2. The TCR sequence derives from a human donor in a cohort sampled during active COVID-19. The donor label of this sample is uncertain. Source material: peripheral blood. CDR3: CASSPGGLAGVKEQFF. DNA of the CDR3: TGCGCCAGCAGCCCCGGGGGGCTAGCGGGAGTGAAGGAGCAGTTCTTC.